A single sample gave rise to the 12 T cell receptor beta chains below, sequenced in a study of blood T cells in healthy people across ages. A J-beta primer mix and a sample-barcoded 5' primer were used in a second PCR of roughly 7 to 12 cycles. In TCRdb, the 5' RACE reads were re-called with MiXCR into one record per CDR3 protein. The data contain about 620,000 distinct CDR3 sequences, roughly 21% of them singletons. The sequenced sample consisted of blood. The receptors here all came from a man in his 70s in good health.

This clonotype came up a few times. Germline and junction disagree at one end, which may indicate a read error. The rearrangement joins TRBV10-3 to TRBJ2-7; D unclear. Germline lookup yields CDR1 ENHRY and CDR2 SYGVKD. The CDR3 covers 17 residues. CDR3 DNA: TGTGCCGTCAGTGAACAGACGGGCCGCAAGGTTTCCTACGAGCAGTACTTC. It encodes CAVSEQTGRKVSYEQYF.

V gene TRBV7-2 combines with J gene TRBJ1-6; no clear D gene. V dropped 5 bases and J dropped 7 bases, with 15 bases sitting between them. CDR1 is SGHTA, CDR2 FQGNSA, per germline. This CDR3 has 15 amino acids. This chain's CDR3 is CASSQSQDSNSPLHF. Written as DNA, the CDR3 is TGTGCCAGCAGCCAAAGTCAGGATAGCAATTCACCCCTCCACTTT. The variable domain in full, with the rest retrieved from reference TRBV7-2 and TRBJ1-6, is GAGVSQSPSNKVTEKGKDVELRCDPISGHTALYWYRQSLGQGLEFLIYFQGNSAPDKSGLPSDRFSAERTGGSVSTLTIQRTQQEDSAVYLCASSQSQDSNSPLHFGNGTRLTVT.

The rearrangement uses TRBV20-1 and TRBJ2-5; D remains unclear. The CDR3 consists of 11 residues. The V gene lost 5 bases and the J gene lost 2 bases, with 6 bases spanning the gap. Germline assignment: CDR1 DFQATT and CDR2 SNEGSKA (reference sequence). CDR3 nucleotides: TGCAGTGCTCAATGGCAAGAGACCCAGTACTTC. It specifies CSAQWQETQYF.

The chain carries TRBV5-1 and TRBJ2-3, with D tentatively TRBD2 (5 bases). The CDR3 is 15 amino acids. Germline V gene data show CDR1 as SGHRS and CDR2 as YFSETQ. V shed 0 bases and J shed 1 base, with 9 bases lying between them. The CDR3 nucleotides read TGCGCCAGCAGCTTGGACGGGAAGGGCACAGATACGCAGTATTTT. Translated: CASSLDGKGTDTQYF.

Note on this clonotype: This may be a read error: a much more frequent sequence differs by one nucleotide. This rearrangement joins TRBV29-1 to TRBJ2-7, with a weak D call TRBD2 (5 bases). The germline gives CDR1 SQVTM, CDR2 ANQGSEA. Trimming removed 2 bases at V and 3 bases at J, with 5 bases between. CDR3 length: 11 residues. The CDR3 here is CSVESGYEQYF. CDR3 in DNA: TGCAGCGTTGAAAGCGGCTACGAGCAGTACTTC.

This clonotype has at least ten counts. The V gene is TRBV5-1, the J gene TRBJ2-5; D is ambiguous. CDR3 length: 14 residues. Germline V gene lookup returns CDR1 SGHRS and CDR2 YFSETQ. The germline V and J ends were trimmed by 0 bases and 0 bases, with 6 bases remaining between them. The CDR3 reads CASSLDPDQETQYF. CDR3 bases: TGCGCCAGCAGCTTGGATCCGGACCAAGAGACCCAGTACTTC.

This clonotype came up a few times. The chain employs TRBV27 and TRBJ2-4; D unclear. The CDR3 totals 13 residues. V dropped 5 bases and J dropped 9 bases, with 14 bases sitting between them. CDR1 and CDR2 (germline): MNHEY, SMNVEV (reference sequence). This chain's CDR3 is CASSPIRGAIQYF. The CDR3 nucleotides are TGTGCCAGCAGTCCCATCCGAGGTGCCATTCAGTACTTC.

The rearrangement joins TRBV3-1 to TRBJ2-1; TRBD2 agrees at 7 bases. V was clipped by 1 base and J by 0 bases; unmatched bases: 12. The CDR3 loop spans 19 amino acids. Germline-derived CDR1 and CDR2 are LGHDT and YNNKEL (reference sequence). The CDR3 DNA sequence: TGTGCCAGCAGCCAAGGGGTTCAGACTAGCCCCTACTCCTACAATGAGCAGTTCTTC. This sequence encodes CASSQGVQTSPYSYNEQFF.

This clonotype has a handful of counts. The CDR3 sequence is CAISAGTGGVKFTEAFF. In DNA, the CDR3 is TGTGCCATCAGTGCGGGGACAGGGGGCGTTAAGTTCACTGAAGCTTTCTTT. The chain uses TRBV10-3 and TRBJ1-1; 12 bases are a match to TRBD1. CDR1 and CDR2 from the germline V gene are ENHRY and SYGVKD. V lost 4 bases and J lost 4; bases outside the gene matches: 10. This CDR3 is 17 amino acids long.

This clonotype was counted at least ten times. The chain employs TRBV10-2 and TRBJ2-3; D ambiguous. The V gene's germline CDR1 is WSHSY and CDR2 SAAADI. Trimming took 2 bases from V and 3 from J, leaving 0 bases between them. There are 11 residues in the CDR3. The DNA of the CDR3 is TGCGCCAGCAGTGAGACAGATACGCAGTATTTT. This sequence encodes CASSETDTQYF.

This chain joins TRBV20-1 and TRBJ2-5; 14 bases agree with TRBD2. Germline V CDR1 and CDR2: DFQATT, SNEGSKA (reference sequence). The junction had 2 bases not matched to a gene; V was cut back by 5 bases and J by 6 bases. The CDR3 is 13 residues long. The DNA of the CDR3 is TGCAGTGCTGGGACTAGCGGGAGAAAGACCCAGTACTTC. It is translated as CSAGTSGRKTQYF.

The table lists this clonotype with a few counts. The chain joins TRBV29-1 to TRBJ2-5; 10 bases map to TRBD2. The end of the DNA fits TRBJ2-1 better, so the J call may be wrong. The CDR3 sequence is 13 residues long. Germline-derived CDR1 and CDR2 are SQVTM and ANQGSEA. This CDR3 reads CSGALAGVHEQFF. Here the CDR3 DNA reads TGCAGCGGGGCCCTAGCGGGAGTACATGAGCAGTTCTTC.